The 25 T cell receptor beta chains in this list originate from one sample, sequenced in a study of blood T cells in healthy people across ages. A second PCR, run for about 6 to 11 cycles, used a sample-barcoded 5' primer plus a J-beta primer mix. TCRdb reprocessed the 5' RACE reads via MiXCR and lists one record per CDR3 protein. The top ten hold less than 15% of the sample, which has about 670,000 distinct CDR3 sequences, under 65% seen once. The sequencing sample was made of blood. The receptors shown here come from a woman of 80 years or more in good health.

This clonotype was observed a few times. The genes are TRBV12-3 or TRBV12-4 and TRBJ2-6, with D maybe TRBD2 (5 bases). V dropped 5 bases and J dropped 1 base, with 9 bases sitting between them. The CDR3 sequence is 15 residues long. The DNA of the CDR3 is TGTGCCAGCAGTGGCCGCGGGTCTGGGGCCAACGTCCTGACTTTC. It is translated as CASSGRGSGANVLTF.

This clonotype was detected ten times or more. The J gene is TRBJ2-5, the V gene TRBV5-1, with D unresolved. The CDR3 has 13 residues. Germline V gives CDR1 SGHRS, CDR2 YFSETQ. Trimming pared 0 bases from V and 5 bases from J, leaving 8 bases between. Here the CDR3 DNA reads TGCGCCAGCAGCTTGGTGGGAACTGAGACCCAGTACTTC. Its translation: CASSLVGTETQYF.

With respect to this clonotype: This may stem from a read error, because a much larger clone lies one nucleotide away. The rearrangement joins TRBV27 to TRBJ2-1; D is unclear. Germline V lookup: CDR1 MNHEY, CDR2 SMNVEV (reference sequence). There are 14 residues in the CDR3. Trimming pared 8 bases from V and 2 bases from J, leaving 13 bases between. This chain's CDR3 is CASGEGQTYNEQFF. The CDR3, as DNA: TGTGCCAGCGGCGAAGGGCAAACCTACAATGAGCAGTTCTTC.

Written as DNA, the CDR3 is TGCAGTGCCCACTGGTCGGGCAGGTCCTACGAGCAGTACTTC. Protein sequence: CSAHWSGRSYEQYF. This chain joins TRBV20-1 and TRBJ2-7; no reliable D call. V was shortened by 6 bases and J by 1 base, with 16 bases between the two germline ends. This CDR3 is built from 14 residues. CDR1 and CDR2 (germline): DFQATT, SNEGSKA (reference sequence).

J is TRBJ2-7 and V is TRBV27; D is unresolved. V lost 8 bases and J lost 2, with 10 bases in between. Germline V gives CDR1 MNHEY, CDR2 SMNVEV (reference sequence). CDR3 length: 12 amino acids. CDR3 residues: CASWGGAYEQYF. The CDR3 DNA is TGTGCCAGCTGGGGTGGAGCCTACGAGCAGTACTTC.

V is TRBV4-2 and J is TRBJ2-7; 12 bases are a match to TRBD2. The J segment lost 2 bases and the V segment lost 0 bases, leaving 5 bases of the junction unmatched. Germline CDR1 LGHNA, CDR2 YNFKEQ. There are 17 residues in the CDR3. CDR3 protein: CASSQESLAGGPYEQYF. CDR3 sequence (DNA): TGTGCCAGCAGCCAAGAGAGTCTAGCGGGAGGGCCCTACGAGCAGTACTTC.

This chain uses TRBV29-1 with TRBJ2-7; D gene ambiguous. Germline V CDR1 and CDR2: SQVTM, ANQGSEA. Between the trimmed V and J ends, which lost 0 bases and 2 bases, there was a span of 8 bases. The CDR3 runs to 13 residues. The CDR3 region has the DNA TGCAGCGTTGAAGATTTACAGACCTACGAGCAGTACTTC. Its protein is CSVEDLQTYEQYF.

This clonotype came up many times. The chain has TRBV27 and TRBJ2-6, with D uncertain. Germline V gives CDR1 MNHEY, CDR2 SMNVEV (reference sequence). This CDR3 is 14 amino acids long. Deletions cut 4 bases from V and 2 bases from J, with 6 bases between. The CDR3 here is CASSSQTGANVLTF. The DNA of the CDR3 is TGTGCCAGCAGTTCCCAAACTGGGGCCAACGTCCTGACTTTC.

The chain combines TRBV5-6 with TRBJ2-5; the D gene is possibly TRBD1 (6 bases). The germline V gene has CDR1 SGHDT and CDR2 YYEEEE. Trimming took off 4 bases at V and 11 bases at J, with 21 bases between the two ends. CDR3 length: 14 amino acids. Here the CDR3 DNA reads TGTGCCAGCAGCATCACCGGGACACGGAATGAGCAGTACTTC. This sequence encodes CASSITGTRNEQYF.

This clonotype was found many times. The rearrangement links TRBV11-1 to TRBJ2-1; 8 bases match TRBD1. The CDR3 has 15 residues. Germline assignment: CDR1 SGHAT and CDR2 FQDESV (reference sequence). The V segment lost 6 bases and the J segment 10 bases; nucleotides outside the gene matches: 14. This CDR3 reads CASRPRGTGGEEQFF. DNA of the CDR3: TGTGCCAGCAGACCCCGAGGGACAGGAGGGGAAGAGCAGTTCTTC.

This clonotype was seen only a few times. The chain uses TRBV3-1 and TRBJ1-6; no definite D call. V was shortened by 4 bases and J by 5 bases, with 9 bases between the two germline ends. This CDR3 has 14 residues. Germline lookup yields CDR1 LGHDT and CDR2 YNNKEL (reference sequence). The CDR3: CASSLRKNNSPLHF. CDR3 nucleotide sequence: TGTGCCAGCAGCCTCCGGAAGAATAATTCACCCCTCCACTTT.

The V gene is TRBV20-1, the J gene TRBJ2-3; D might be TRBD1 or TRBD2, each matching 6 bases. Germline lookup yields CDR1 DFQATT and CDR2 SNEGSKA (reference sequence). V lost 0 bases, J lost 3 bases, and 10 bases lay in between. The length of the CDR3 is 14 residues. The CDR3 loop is CSARELGGTDTQYF. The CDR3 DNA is TGCAGTGCTAGAGAACTAGGGGGGACAGATACGCAGTATTTT.

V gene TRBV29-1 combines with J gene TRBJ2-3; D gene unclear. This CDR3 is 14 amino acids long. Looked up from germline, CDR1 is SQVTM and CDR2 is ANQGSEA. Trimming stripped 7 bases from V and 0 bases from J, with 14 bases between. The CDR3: CSDRRGYSTDTQYF. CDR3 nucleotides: TGCAGCGACAGACGCGGATATAGCACAGATACGCAGTATTTT.

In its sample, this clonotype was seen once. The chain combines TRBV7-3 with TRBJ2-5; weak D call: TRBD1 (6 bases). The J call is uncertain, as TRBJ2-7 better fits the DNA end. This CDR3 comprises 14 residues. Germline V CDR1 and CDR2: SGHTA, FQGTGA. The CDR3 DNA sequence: TGTGCCAGCAGCTTCGCTTCAGGGGACTACGAGCAGTACTTC. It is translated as CASSFASGDYEQYF.

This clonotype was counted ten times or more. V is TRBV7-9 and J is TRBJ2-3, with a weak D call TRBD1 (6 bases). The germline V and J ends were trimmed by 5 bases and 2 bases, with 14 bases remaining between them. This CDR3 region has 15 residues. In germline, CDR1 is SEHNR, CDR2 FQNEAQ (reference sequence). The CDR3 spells CASSARAGDTDTQYF. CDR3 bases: TGTGCCAGCAGCGCGCGGGCAGGGGACACAGATACGCAGTATTTT.

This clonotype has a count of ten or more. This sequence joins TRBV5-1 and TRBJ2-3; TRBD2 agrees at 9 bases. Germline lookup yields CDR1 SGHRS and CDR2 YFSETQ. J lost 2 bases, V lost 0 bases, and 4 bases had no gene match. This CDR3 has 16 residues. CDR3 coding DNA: TGCGCCAGCAGCTTGGGACTAGCGGATGACACAGATACGCAGTATTTT. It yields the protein CASSLGLADDTDTQYF.

The CDR3 nucleotides are TGTGCCAGCAGTTATGGGGACCTTAGCTCCTACAATGAGCAGTTCTTC. It is translated as CASSYGDLSSYNEQFF. The chain is built from TRBV6-5 and TRBJ2-1, with D perhaps being TRBD1 or TRBD2 (5 bases each). Trimming pared 3 bases from V and 0 bases from J, leaving 12 bases between. CDR3 size: 16 residues. The V gene's germline CDR1 is MNHEY and CDR2 SVGAGI.

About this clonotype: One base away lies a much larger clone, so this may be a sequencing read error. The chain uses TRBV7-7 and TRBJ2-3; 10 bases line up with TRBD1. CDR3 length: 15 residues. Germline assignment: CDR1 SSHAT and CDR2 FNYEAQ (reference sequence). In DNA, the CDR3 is TGTGCTAACAGCCGGACAGGGGGAAGCACAGATACGCAGTATTTT. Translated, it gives CANSRTGGSTDTQYF. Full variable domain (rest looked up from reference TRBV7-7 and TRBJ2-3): GAGVSQSPRYKVTKRGQDVTLRCDPISSHATLYWYQQALGQGPEFLTYFNYEAQPDKSGLPSDRFSAERPEGSISTLTIQRTEQRDSAMYRCANSRTGGSTDTQYFGPGTRLTVL.

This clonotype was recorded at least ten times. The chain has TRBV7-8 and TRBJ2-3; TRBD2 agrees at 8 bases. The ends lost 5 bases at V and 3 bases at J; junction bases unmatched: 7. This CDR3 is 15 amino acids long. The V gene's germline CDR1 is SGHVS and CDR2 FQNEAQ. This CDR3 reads CASSPLGLDTDTQYF. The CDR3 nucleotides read TGTGCCAGCAGCCCCCTGGGACTAGATACAGATACGCAGTATTTT.

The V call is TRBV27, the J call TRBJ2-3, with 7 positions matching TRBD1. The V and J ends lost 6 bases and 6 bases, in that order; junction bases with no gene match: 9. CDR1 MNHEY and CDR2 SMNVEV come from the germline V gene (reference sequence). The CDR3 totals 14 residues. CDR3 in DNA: TGTGCCAGCAGACGAGGACAGGTACGGGATACGCAGTATTTT. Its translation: CASRRGQVRDTQYF.

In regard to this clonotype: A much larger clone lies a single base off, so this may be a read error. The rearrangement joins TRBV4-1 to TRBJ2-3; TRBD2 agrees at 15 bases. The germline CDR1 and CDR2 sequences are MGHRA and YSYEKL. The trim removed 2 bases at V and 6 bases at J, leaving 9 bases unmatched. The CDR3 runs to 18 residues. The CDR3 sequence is CASSQSRLGTSGRDTQYF. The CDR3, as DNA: TGCGCCAGCAGCCAAAGCCGGCTGGGGACTAGCGGGAGGGATACGCAGTATTTT.

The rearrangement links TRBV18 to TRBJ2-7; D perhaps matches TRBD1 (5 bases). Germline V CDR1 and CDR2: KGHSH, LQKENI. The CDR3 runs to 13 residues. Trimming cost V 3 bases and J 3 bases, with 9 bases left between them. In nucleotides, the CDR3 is TGTGCCAGCTCACCCAACAGGTACTACGAGCAGTACTTC. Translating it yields CASSPNRYYEQYF.

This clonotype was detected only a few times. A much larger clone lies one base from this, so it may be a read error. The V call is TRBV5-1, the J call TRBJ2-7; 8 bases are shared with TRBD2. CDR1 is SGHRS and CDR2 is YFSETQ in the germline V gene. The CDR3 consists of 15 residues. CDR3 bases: TGCGTCAGCAGCTCTCCGGGACTAGGTATCTCAGAACAGTACTTC. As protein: CVSSSPGLGISEQYF.

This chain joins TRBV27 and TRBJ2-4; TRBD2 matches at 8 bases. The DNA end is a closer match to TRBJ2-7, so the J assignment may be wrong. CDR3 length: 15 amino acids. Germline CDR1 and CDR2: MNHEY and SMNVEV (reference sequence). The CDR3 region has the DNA TGTGCCAGCAGTTTATCGAGGAGCGGGAGTTACGAGCAGTACTTC. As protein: CASSLSRSGSYEQYF.

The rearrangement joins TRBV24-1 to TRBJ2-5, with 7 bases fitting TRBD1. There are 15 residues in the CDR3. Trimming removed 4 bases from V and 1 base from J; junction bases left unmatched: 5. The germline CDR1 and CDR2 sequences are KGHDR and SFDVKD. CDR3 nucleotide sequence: TGTGCCACCAGTGAACAGGGGAATATCCAAGAGACCCAGTACTTC. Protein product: CATSEQGNIQETQYF.